The present T cell receptor beta chain was sequenced within a study of naive and memory T cell subsets. Regarding this clonotype: Its target is not known.

Four subsets defined by CD45RA and CD27 were sorted after CD3, CD4, CD8 and live/dead staining. CDR3 size: 13 residues. The junction had 2 bases not matched to a gene; V was cut back by 8 bases and J by 5 bases. Germline assignment: CDR1 ENHRY and CDR2 SYGVKD. Study-level results: A few larger clonotypes appeared in naive repertoires, especially CD8, possibly memory cells re-expressing CD45RA. In CD4 and CD8 cells, diversity dropped from naive through EMRA.

The beta constant-region primer was an equimolar mix of two oligonucleotides covering TRBC1 and TRBC2. The ligated cDNA underwent four PCR rounds using SP2 and nested alpha and beta constant-region primers. TCRdb redid the calling of the UMI-ligation and nested PCR reads with MiXCR, one entry per CDR3 protein. The table has about 100,000 distinct CDR3 sequences, about 15% seen once. This TCR was sampled from a human donor in good health. Sample: naive CD8+ T cells from blood. This rearrangement joins TRBV10-3 to TRBJ2-2, with TRBD2 matching over 10 bases. In nucleotides, the CDR3 is TGTGCCATCCTAGCGGGAGAAACCGGGGAGCTGTTTTTT. Protein product: CAILAGETGELFF.